The clone carrying this T cell receptor (beta chain) showed up just once. The target antigen is unknown. Specified treatment: roughly 19 received Ad26.COV2.S at low or high dose, single or two shots; 5 received placebo; per-sample allocation not given. Sampling was done on day 63 after the first vaccine or placebo injection. Donation was by an adult aged 18-55 years who was in Boston. The shot given was an Ad26 vector that makes Wuhan-strain SARS-CoV-2 spike. Assay: immunoSEQ multiplex PCR; the TCRdb copy retains only in-frame clones and omits some. The sample has about 680,000 clones; 89% are singletons. The sample comes from a study of Ad26.COV2.S vaccination and SARS-CoV-2 variants. Findings of the study overall: Recipients of either vaccine or placebo displayed similar breadth of non-spike TCRs.

This CDR3 comprises 15 residues. CDR1 and CDR2 from the germline V gene are SGHRS and YFSETQ. The trim removed 4 bases at V and 5 bases at J, leaving 10 bases unmatched. Sequences were derived from peripheral blood, sampled in a trial of Ad26.COV2.S vaccine versus placebo. The chain recombines TRBV5-1 with TRBJ2-3, with TRBD2 matching over 7 bases. The sequence came from a person aged 18-65 years who received the Ad26.COV2.S COVID-19 vaccine or a placebo. The CDR3 loop reads CASSPLGGRIDTQYF. The CDR3 nucleotides read TGCGCCAGCAGCCCCTTAGGCGGGAGAATAGATACGCAGTATTTT.